This entry describes one T cell receptor (beta chain). This record belongs to a study of blood T cell repertoires in COVID-19. The length of the CDR3 is 11 residues. Germline V gene data show CDR1 as MDHEN and CDR2 as SYDVKM. V was trimmed by 11 bases and J by 4 bases, leaving 11 bases between them. Method: immunoSEQ multiplex PCR; TCRdb's copy keeps in-frame clones and lacks some. The table lists about 270,000 clones, about 87% of them singletons. All enrollees were roughly 18 to 89 years old and from about two dozen US areas. Sequenced sample: PBMCs or T cells enriched from blood (not recorded which). The receptor was isolated from a woman aged 45-59 years who had recovered from COVID-19. V gene TRBV28 combines with J gene TRBJ2-5, with D possibly TRBD2 on 6 matching bases. CDR3 in DNA: TGTGCCTCGGGAGTGGGAGAGACCCAGTACTTC. The encoded protein is CASGVGETQYF.